The rows below give T cell receptor beta chains drawn from one sample of a study of cytomegalovirus exposure and HLA in healthy donors. Repertoires were generated with immunoSEQ multiplex PCR, while TCRdb's copy carries only in-frame clones and drops some. The sample comprises some 130,000 clones, 85% to 90% of which are singletons, and about 1.4% rests with the top ten. The sequencing sample was made of PBMCs. These receptors were collected from a young man in good health and CMV-seronegative. The conserved cysteine and the conserved F or W are not part of the CDR3 here. Fields, in order: J gene, V gene, CDR3 protein.

j_call: TRBJ1-1
v_call: TRBV2
cdr3_aa: ASILEYTEAF

j_call: TRBJ1-2
v_call: TRBV4-1
cdr3_aa: ASSQVMGTGGGYGYT

j_call: TRBJ1-6
v_call: TRBV5-4
cdr3_aa: ASSLGSPLNSPLH

j_call: TRBJ2-7
v_call: TRBV7-9
cdr3_aa: ASRSGTSTEQY

j_call: TRBJ2-7
v_call: TRBV10-1
cdr3_aa: ASSETSGGEQY

j_call: TRBJ1-6
v_call: TRBV30
cdr3_aa: AGTDNNSPLH

j_call: TRBJ1-6
v_call: TRBV5-6
cdr3_aa: ASSFGSSSYNSPLH

j_call: TRBJ2-3
v_call: TRBV9
cdr3_aa: ASSAVDRRGTDTQY

j_call: TRBJ1-5
v_call: TRBV4-1
cdr3_aa: ASSPGRYSNQPQH

j_call: TRBJ1-1
v_call: TRBV5-4
cdr3_aa: ASRIRGQVGNTEAF

j_call: TRBJ2-5
v_call: TRBV6-5
cdr3_aa: ASSYDSAGEETQY

j_call: TRBJ2-1
v_call: TRBV25-1
cdr3_aa: ASSVTGLANNEQF

j_call: TRBJ1-4
v_call: TRBV19
cdr3_aa: ASSIYPSGATNEKLF

j_call: TRBJ2-7
v_call: TRBV18
cdr3_aa: ASSPGTDEQY

j_call: TRBJ1-1
v_call: TRBV5-6
cdr3_aa: ASSLAGQGKSVSTEAF

j_call: TRBJ2-7
v_call: TRBV18
cdr3_aa: ASSPPGWSYEQY

j_call: TRBJ1-1
v_call: TRBV7-6
cdr3_aa: ASSPPTGWGSEAF

j_call: TRBJ2-5
v_call: TRBV5-1
cdr3_aa: ASSLLPGQQETQY

j_call: TRBJ2-1
v_call: TRBV18
cdr3_aa: ASSPLRQSGNEQF

j_call: TRBJ1-5
v_call: TRBV6-5
cdr3_aa: ASSYGSPPGNQPQH

j_call: TRBJ1-6
v_call: TRBV18
cdr3_aa: ASSSRGQGDSPLH

j_call: TRBJ2-1
v_call: TRBV7-3
cdr3_aa: ASSWREGTEQF

j_call: TRBJ2-5
v_call: TRBV5-1
cdr3_aa: ASSGGQGAETQY

j_call: TRBJ1-2
v_call: TRBV5-4
cdr3_aa: ASSISGTGSANYGYT

j_call: TRBJ1-2
v_call: TRBV19
cdr3_aa: ASRAGGYYGYT

j_call: TRBJ2-2
v_call: TRBV12-5
cdr3_aa: ASGLPPGLADTGELF

j_call: TRBJ1-5
v_call: TRBV18
cdr3_aa: ASSPPNGDQPQH

j_call: TRBJ2-1
v_call: TRBV5-1
cdr3_aa: ASSADGTSGAREQF

j_call: TRBJ2-3
v_call: TRBV29-1
cdr3_aa: SVVSSHSSTDTQY

j_call: TRBJ2-5
v_call: TRBV5-1
cdr3_aa: ASSLVFGGGKETQY

j_call: TRBJ2-2
v_call: TRBV27
cdr3_aa: ASSPAGQAGLTGELF

j_call: TRBJ1-3
v_call: TRBV19
cdr3_aa: ASRIGNTIY

j_call: TRBJ1-2
v_call: TRBV18
cdr3_aa: ASIYGQDPNGYT

j_call: TRBJ1-4
v_call: TRBV5-1
cdr3_aa: ASSLGTGVNEKLF

j_call: TRBJ2-1
v_call: TRBV10-1
cdr3_aa: ASADGLAGGENEQF

j_call: TRBJ2-2
v_call: TRBV6-6
cdr3_aa: AARAGVIAGELF

j_call: TRBJ2-2
v_call: TRBV2
cdr3_aa: ASSEWMAAGELF

j_call: TRBJ1-1
v_call: TRBV10-1
cdr3_aa: ASSESIFGRGSTEAF

j_call: TRBJ2-1
v_call: TRBV6-6
cdr3_aa: ASSYRLAGDNNEQF

j_call: TRBJ1-2
v_call: TRBV6-4
cdr3_aa: ASSVDSSSNYGYT

j_call: TRBJ2-1
v_call: TRBV6-5
cdr3_aa: ASSRWTGDLNEQF

j_call: TRBJ2-3
v_call: TRBV29-1
cdr3_aa: SVRTRGGTDTQY

j_call: TRBJ1-5
v_call: TRBV10-1
cdr3_aa: ASSESGGNQPQH

j_call: TRBJ2-1
v_call: TRBV29-1
cdr3_aa: SVTSGIYEQF

j_call: TRBJ2-5
v_call: TRBV18
cdr3_aa: ASSRDRGQETQY

j_call: TRBJ2-3
v_call: TRBV4-1
cdr3_aa: ASSRGFRGTDTQY

j_call: TRBJ2-1
v_call: TRBV30
cdr3_aa: AWRTVAPTSGKANEQF

j_call: TRBJ1-1
v_call: TRBV13
cdr3_aa: ASSHGQGVEAF

j_call: TRBJ1-2
v_call: TRBV18
cdr3_aa: ASSPNFSPSGYT

j_call: TRBJ2-1
v_call: TRBV19
cdr3_aa: ASSIGGVTGINEQF

j_call: TRBJ1-2
v_call: TRBV30
cdr3_aa: AWRRPGQTNYGYT